Reported below is one T cell receptor (beta chain). No antigen is known for it. This entry belongs to a study of beta chain features in type 1 diabetes. Study results and limitations: Type 1 diabetes patients had moderately but significantly shorter TCRB CDR3s in all four CD4+ subsets.

Central memory, naive, regulatory and stem cell-like memory CD4+ cells were sorted by CD45RO/CCR7/CD25/CD127/CD95/CD27. Each sorted population was over 95% pure. The entirety of the isolated RNA underwent reverse transcription, so expressed TCRB transcripts were sequenced. TCRdb's table, derived via immunoSEQ multiplex PCR, lists solely in-frame clones and lacks some. The sample lists 300,000 to 450,000 clones, approximately 12% occurring once. The V gene's germline CDR1 is SQVTM and CDR2 ANQGSEA. Trimming left V 3 bases short and J 3 bases short, with 12 bases between. CDR3 length equals 14 residues.

The chain has TRBV29-1 and TRBJ2-1; TRBD2 might be the D (5 bases). Sequenced: naive CD4+ T cells from blood. This TCR was recovered from a man younger than 30 in good health. The CDR3 spells CSVDSGRLYNEQFF. In DNA form, the CDR3 reads TGCAGCGTTGACAGCGGACGACTCTACAATGAGCAGTTCTTC.